This entry features one TCR beta chain sequence. Time point given: blood 4 weeks post-SBRT, at nephrectomy. Indicated treatment: 15 Gy SBRT to primary tumor, nephrectomy 4 weeks later. This record comes from a study of radiation and T cells in renal cell carcinoma. The data were produced by immunoSEQ multiplex PCR, yet TCRdb's version contains in-frame clones alone and is incomplete. The sample yields 130,000 to 150,000 clones, approximately 86% seen once. V was clipped by 4 bases and J by 6 bases, with 22 bases between them. The CDR3 is 16 residues long. Germline CDR1 reads SGHRS; CDR2 reads YFSETQ. This TCR was sampled from a woman aged 45 to 65 with renal cell carcinoma. The V gene is TRBV5-1, the J gene TRBJ1-1, with a possible D match to TRBD1 (5 bases). Source: blood, taken from a patient whose treatment included radiotherapy and nephrectomy. The CDR3 is CASSGGTYSPTAEAFF. CDR3 bases: TGCGCCAGCAGCGGGGGGACTTACTCACCAACGGCTGAAGCTTTCTTT.